Listed below are T cell receptor beta chains from one sample, sequenced in a study of CD8+ T cells in alopecia areata. The repertoire was sequenced with immunoSEQ multiplex PCR; TCRdb's copy has only in-frame clones and lacks some. The table shows 200,000 to 250,000 clones, with over 60% occurring only once. The starting material was CD4+ T cells sorted from blood, obtained at week 4, from a patient treated with tofacitinib. The origin of the receptors is a human donor with alopecia areata. CDR3s include the opening cysteine and the closing phenylalanine or tryptophan. A D gene is named only where the DNA matches it firmly. Size is omitted from some rows. Given values are once, few, many or a class for expanded clones.

V gene	D gene	J gene	clone size	CDR3 DNA	CDR3 protein
TRBV12-5	.	TRBJ2-1	.	TGTGCTAGTGGTACTAATCCGGACAGCAACAATGAGCAGTTCTTC	CASGTNPDSNNEQFF
TRBV6-6	TRBD1	TRBJ2-2	.	TGTGCCAGCGGACAGGTTGGCACCGGGGAGCTGTTTTTT	CASGQVGTGELFF
TRBV7-9	TRBD1	TRBJ1-1	.	TGTGCCAGCTCACCAGGGGGGCATGGAACTGAAGCTTTCTTT	CASSPGGHGTEAFF
TRBV20-1	.	TRBJ1-1	.	TGCAGTGCTATCCCAAGGACTGAAGCTTTCTTT	CSAIPRTEAFF
TRBV29-1	TRBD1	TRBJ2-5	.	TGCAGCGTGACCGGGACAGGCTCTTTTCAAGAGACCCAGTACTTC	CSVTGTGSFQETQYF
TRBV15	.	TRBJ2-5	.	TGTGCCACCAGCAGGGGCACAGGGGCGGGGAAGACCCAGTACTTC	CATSRGTGAGKTQYF
TRBV7-9	.	TRBJ2-5	.	TGTGCCAGCAGCCCAAGGGGACTCTATGGCCGGGTAGAGACCCAGTACTTC	CASSPRGLYGRVETQYF
TRBV11-2	.	TRBJ2-7	.	TGTGCCAGCAGCTCCGACGGGACCTCCTACGAGCAGTACTTC	CASSSDGTSYEQYF
TRBV7-2	TRBD1	TRBJ2-1	few	TGTGCCAGCAGCCCTATACCTCTCGTGGGACAGGGGGCTGGTGAGCAGTTCTTC	CASSPIPLVGQGAGEQFF
TRBV9	.	TRBJ2-3	.	TGTGCCAGCAGCGTAGGAGGGGGGGCCACAGATACGCAGTATTTT	CASSVGGGATDTQYF
TRBV7-9	TRBD1	TRBJ1-4	few	TGTGCCAGCAGCCCTAGACTCGGGACAGGGAGGAATGAAAAACTGTTTTTT	CASSPRLGTGRNEKLFF
TRBV7-2	TRBD1	TRBJ2-7	few	TGTGCCAGCAGCTTGAGGACAGGGGGGAGCTCCTACGAGCAGTACTTC	CASSLRTGGSSYEQYF
TRBV6-6	.	TRBJ2-2	.	TGTGCCAGCAGTTACTCGGGTACGGGGGAGCTGTTTTTT	CASSYSGTGELFF
TRBV9	.	TRBJ2-2	few	TGTGCCAGCAGCGCCGACACCGGGGAGCTGTTTTTT	CASSADTGELFF
TRBV6-5	TRBD1	TRBJ1-1	.	TGTGCCAGCAGTTACGCCGGGACAGGAATGAACACTGAAGCTTTCTTT	CASSYAGTGMNTEAFF
TRBV10-3	TRBD2	TRBJ2-7	once	TGTGCCATCAGTGGGACTAGCGGAGACTACGAGCAGTACTTC	CAISGTSGDYEQYF
TRBV30	.	TRBJ1-3	.	TGTGCCTGGAGTTCCCACTCTGGAAACACCATATATTTT	CAWSSHSGNTIYF
TRBV7-2	.	TRBJ2-3	.	TGTGCCAGCAGCTTAGCTACGGGAATCCGCACAGATACGCAGTATTTT	CASSLATGIRTDTQYF
TRBV5-1	.	TRBJ2-3	few	TGCGCCAGCAGCCGGGAGATAAGCACAGATACGCAGTATTTT	CASSREISTDTQYF
TRBV27	.	TRBJ2-7	.	TGTGCCAGCAGTTTACGGATCTCCTACGAGCAGTACTTC	CASSLRISYEQYF
TRBV29-1	.	TRBJ1-5	few	TGCAGCGTCAACCTCGGGGTTGGCCAGCCCCAGCATTTT	CSVNLGVGQPQHF
TRBV29-1	.	TRBJ2-7	few	TGCAGCGTTGGAAAATACGAGCAGTACTTC	CSVGKYEQYF
TRBV9	.	TRBJ1-1	.	TGTGCCAGCAGCGTAGCCCCAACTTCAGTTGCTGAAGCTTTCTTT	CASSVAPTSVAEAFF
TRBV4-3	TRBD1	TRBJ2-1	.	TGCGCCAGCAGCCCTCGACAGGGGGCGCCGAATGAGCAGTTCTTC	CASSPRQGAPNEQFF
TRBV5-1	TRBD2	TRBJ2-7	few	TGCGCCAGCAGGAGCGGACTAGCGGGGACCTACGAGCAGTACTTC	CASRSGLAGTYEQYF
TRBV6-1	.	TRBJ1-5	.	TGTGCCAGCAGTGAATCCCCAGGGGGCAATCAGCCCCAGCATTTT	CASSESPGGNQPQHF
TRBV5-4	TRBD1	TRBJ1-2	few	TGTGCCAGCAGCTTGGGGGAGGGGGCTGGCTACACCTTC	CASSLGEGAGYTF
TRBV15	.	TRBJ2-3	.	TGTGCCACCAGTCCTCGGACCAGCATCACAGATACGCAGTATTTT	CATSPRTSITDTQYF
TRBV2	.	TRBJ1-6	.	TGTGCCAGCAGTGAAGCCTTAGGGGCGGGGAATTCACCCCTCCACTTT	CASSEALGAGNSPLHF
TRBV2	TRBD2	TRBJ2-7	.	TGTGCCAGCAGGATCGGACTAGAGAATTACGAGCAGTACTTC	CASRIGLENYEQYF
TRBV18	.	TRBJ2-5	.	TGTGCCAGCTCACGACAGGCCCAAGAGACCCAGTACTTC	CASSRQAQETQYF
TRBV20-1	.	TRBJ1-1	few	TGCAGTGCTAGCAGGAGCACTGAAGCTTTCTTT	CSASRSTEAFF
TRBV4-3	.	TRBJ1-1	.	TGCGCCAGCAGCCAAGAACGGGGGAGCACTGAAGCTTTCTTT	CASSQERGSTEAFF
TRBV23-1	.	TRBJ1-6	few	TGCGCCAGCAGTCAATCGTTCGGGGGAAGGGTTTATGGTTCACCCCTCCACTTT	CASSQSFGGRVYGSPLHF
TRBV11-3	.	TRBJ2-2	.	TGTGCCAGCAGCCCTTTAATGGAGGCGAACACCGGGGAGCTGTTTTTT	CASSPLMEANTGELFF
TRBV2	TRBD1	TRBJ1-5	.	TGTGCCAGCGTTTCCGGGACTCAAGGGGGACAGGCCCAGCATTTT	CASVSGTQGGQAQHF
TRBV23-1	.	TRBJ2-7	once	TGCGCCAGCAGTCACCGGCCCTGGGCCTACGAGCAGTACTTC	CASSHRPWAYEQYF
TRBV30	.	TRBJ1-5	.	TGTGCCTGGAGTGGGGGAACGGGTCAGCCCCAGCATTTT	CAWSGGTGQPQHF
TRBV15	.	TRBJ2-3	.	TGTGCCACCAGCACTAGACTGGGGCCCAAAGGGGGCACAGATACGCAGTATTTT	CATSTRLGPKGGTDTQYF
TRBV29-1	TRBD1	TRBJ1-1	.	TGCAGCGTTGGGGGCCAGGGGGGAAGCACTGAAGCTTTCTTT	CSVGGQGGSTEAFF
TRBV21-1	.	TRBJ2-7	.	TGTGCCAGCAGTCTCAGGGGAATGGATGAGCAGTACTTC	CASSLRGMDEQYF
TRBV15	.	TRBJ1-6	.	TGTGCCACCAGCACGAGGCCGGGGAGTTCACCCCTCCACTTT	CATSTRPGSSPLHF
TRBV4-1	.	TRBJ1-2	once	TGCGCCAGCAGCCAAAACTCCGTCAACTATGGCTACACCTTC	CASSQNSVNYGYTF
TRBV6-5	.	TRBJ1-3	.	TGTGCCAGCAGTTACTCTCGACATTTACCGGGAAACACCATATATTTT	CASSYSRHLPGNTIYF
TRBV11-3	.	TRBJ2-1	.	TGTGCCAGCAGCTTCCTGGCTAGCTTCCACAATGAGCAGTTCTTC	CASSFLASFHNEQFF
TRBV29-1	.	TRBJ2-1	.	TGCAGCGTAGCCGGGACACTTTACAATGAGCAGTTCTTC	CSVAGTLYNEQFF
TRBV30	.	TRBJ2-4	.	TGTGCCTGGCAGGCCCTACTAGGCAAAAACATTCAGTACTTC	CAWQALLGKNIQYF
TRBV15	.	TRBJ2-6	.	TGTGCCACCACAGCAGGGATCCCTGGGGCCAACGTCCTGACTTTC	CATTAGIPGANVLTF
TRBV7-2	.	TRBJ2-5	.	TGTGCCAGTGGGAGGCAAGAGACCCAGTACTTC	CASGRQETQYF
TRBV25-1	.	TRBJ1-6	.	TGTGCCAGCAGTGATCAGGAGCCGGGTAGCACACCCCTCCACTTT	CASSDQEPGSTPLHF